Listed below are T cell receptor beta chains from one sample, sequenced in a study of OX40 agonist ivuxolimab in advanced cancers. Data came from immunoSEQ multiplex PCR; TCRdb stores just in-frame clones and leaves some out. The sample has about 91,000 clones; approximately 81% are singletons. Specimen: CD4+ or CD8+ T cells sorted from blood, collected in a trial of the OX40 agonist ivuxolimab. Receptors originate from an adult with an advanced solid tumor such as melanoma, head and neck, liver or kidney cancer. CDR3s include the opening cysteine and the closing phenylalanine or tryptophan. The D gene is left open where the match is weak. Not every row has a clone size; where given, it reads once, few, many or a size class.

V gene	clone size	D gene	J gene	CDR3 DNA	CDR3 protein
TRBV28	once	.	TRBJ2-6	TGTGCCAGCAAGCGGTCTGGGGCCAACGTCCTGACTTTC	CASKRSGANVLTF
TRBV4-2	.	TRBD2	TRBJ2-3	TGTGCCAGCAGCCGCCTGACTAGCGGGGGGCCAGATACGCAGTATTTT	CASSRLTSGGPDTQYF
TRBV4-3	.	TRBD1	TRBJ1-4	TGCGCCAGCAGCCAGCACAGGAGGGGCCAGGGGGGAGAAAAACTGTTTTTT	CASSQHRRGQGGEKLFF
TRBV13	.	.	TRBJ2-7	TGTGCCAGCAGCTCGCATCCGGGGCTCTCCTACGAGCAGTACTTC	CASSSHPGLSYEQYF
TRBV10-3	.	TRBD1	TRBJ1-2	TGTGCCATCAGGGGGGACAGGGAGGGGTCTGGCTACACCTTC	CAIRGDREGSGYTF
TRBV5-4	.	.	TRBJ2-1	TGTGCCAGCAGCTTGTATAGCAGGGACAATGAGCAGTTCTTC	CASSLYSRDNEQFF
TRBV27	.	.	TRBJ2-5	TGTGCCAGCAGTACACTCACAGGGTCGGGTGAGACCCAGTACTTC	CASSTLTGSGETQYF
TRBV7-2	.	TRBD1	TRBJ1-5	TGTGCCAGCAGCGCAGGACAGGTGTGGGACCAGCCCCAGCATTTT	CASSAGQVWDQPQHF
TRBV7-9	.	TRBD2	TRBJ2-1	TGTGCCAGCAGCTCAGGACTAGGAGTTGAGCAGTTCTTC	CASSSGLGVEQFF
TRBV10-2	.	.	TRBJ2-1	TGCGCCAGCTCGACAGCGCCCTACAATGAGCAGTTCTTC	CASSTAPYNEQFF
TRBV7-8	.	TRBD1	TRBJ1-5	TGTGCCAGCAGCTTAGTGGTGGACAGGGGTAATCAGCCCCAGCATTTT	CASSLVVDRGNQPQHF
TRBV19	.	.	TRBJ2-7	TGTGCCAGTAGTATAGGGTCGGCAGGGGCCTTCTACGAGCAGTACTTC	CASSIGSAGAFYEQYF
TRBV6-5	once	.	TRBJ1-1	TGTGCCAGCAGCCAGAGGCAGGGGAACACTGAAGCTTTCTTT	CASSQRQGNTEAFF
TRBV7-2	.	.	TRBJ1-1	TGTGCCAGCAGCTTATACAAATTGAACACTGAAGCTTTCTTT	CASSLYKLNTEAFF
TRBV29-1	.	.	TRBJ2-5	TGCAGCGCCGGGGAGACCCAGTACTTC	CSAGETQYF
TRBV5-1	once	TRBD2	TRBJ2-5	TGCGCCAGCAGCCAGCTAGCGGGGGGGCTTCGGGGAGAGACCCAGTACTTC	CASSQLAGGLRGETQYF
TRBV12-2	.	.	TRBJ1-3	TGTGCAAGTCGCTTAGCGCAACGGGGGGGAGATGGAAACACCATATATTTT	CASRLAQRGGDGNTIYF
TRBV18	.	TRBD2	TRBJ2-7	TGTGCCAGCTCACCATTCCCCAGCGGGGGGGCAGGGGAGCAGTACTTC	CASSPFPSGGAGEQYF
TRBV5-4	.	TRBD1	TRBJ1-1	TGTGCCAGCAGCCTCAAACAGGGGCAGGGCACTGAAGCTTTCTTT	CASSLKQGQGTEAFF
TRBV19	.	TRBD1	TRBJ2-2	TGTGCCAGTGGGACAGGGAACACCGGGGAGCTGTTTTTT	CASGTGNTGELFF
TRBV4-3	.	.	TRBJ1-2	TGCGCCAGCAGCCAAGCGCAGCGCTATGGCTACACCTTC	CASSQAQRYGYTF
TRBV7-6	.	.	TRBJ2-3	TGTGCCAGCAGCTTACTAGGGGGGGAAGATACGCAGTATTTT	CASSLLGGEDTQYF
TRBV27	.	.	TRBJ1-2	TGTGCCAGCAGCCCCGGGGGGGTGGCCACAGGAGGCTACACCTTC	CASSPGGVATGGYTF
TRBV5-1	.	.	TRBJ1-5	TGCGCCAGCAGCCCGGGGGTTCCTAGCAATCAGCCCCAGCATTTT	CASSPGVPSNQPQHF
TRBV14	.	.	TRBJ1-4	TGTGCCAGCAGCCAGGGGACTAATGAAAAACTGTTTTTT	CASSQGTNEKLFF
TRBV5-4	.	.	TRBJ1-2	TGTGCCAGCAGCTTGGACGTCCAGGGAATGGGTGGCTACACCTTC	CASSLDVQGMGGYTF
TRBV7-2	.	.	TRBJ2-1	TGTGCCAGCAGCTCACAGCAGGGTTACAATGAGCAGTTCTTC	CASSSQQGYNEQFF
TRBV28	.	.	TRBJ1-5	TGTGCCAGCAGTTTATCTACTCTGAGGGGTTTAGTTCGATCTCAGCCCCAGCATTTT	CASSLSTLRGLVRSQPQHF
TRBV5-1	few	TRBD2	TRBJ2-5	TGCGCCAGCAGCACCGGGACTAGAGGGGAGACCCAGTACTTC	CASSTGTRGETQYF
TRBV30	.	.	TRBJ2-2	TGTGCCTGGAGTGCTATAGGGTATAGTGGCGGGGAGCTGTTTTTT	CAWSAIGYSGGELFF
TRBV9	few	.	TRBJ1-2	TGTGCCAGCAGCGCCGATGACGGCTACACCTTC	CASSADDGYTF
TRBV11-3	once	.	TRBJ2-2	TGTGCCAGCAGCTTATTCACCGGGGAGCTGTTTTTT	CASSLFTGELFF
TRBV7-2	.	.	TRBJ1-5	TGTGCCAGCAGCAACCAGATGGGGCTTCAGCCCCAGCATTTT	CASSNQMGLQPQHF
TRBV6-5	.	.	TRBJ2-7	TGTGCCAGCAGTTACGACCGGGCGGGTCGGGGCGAGCAGTACTTC	CASSYDRAGRGEQYF
TRBV14	once	TRBD1	TRBJ2-5	TGTGCCAGCAGCCCTCGACAGGGGATTGGGGAGACCCAGTACTTC	CASSPRQGIGETQYF
TRBV11-2	.	.	TRBJ1-1	TGTGCCAGCAGCTTAGTTCCAGAGGTGGGCACTGAAGCTTTCTTT	CASSLVPEVGTEAFF
TRBV10-2	.	TRBD2	TRBJ2-7	TGCGCCACCTGCCTGGGGGGGTCCTACGAGCAGTACTTC	CATCLGGSYEQYF
TRBV12-5	.	.	TRBJ2-1	TGTGCTAGTGCCCCCGTGGAGCAGTTCTTC	CASAPVEQFF
TRBV11-2	.	.	TRBJ1-1	TGTGCCAGCAGCCAACGCCATGCGGCTTTCTTT	CASSQRHAAFF
TRBV7-8	.	.	TRBJ2-7	TGTGCCAGCAGCTTAGCGGCAGGGAGGTCCTACGAGCAGTACTTC	CASSLAAGRSYEQYF
TRBV10-1	.	.	TRBJ1-4	TGCGCCAGCAGTGAGTCGGGGCACCTTAATGAAAAACTGTTTTTT	CASSESGHLNEKLFF
TRBV7-9	.	TRBD1	TRBJ2-1	TGTGCCAGCAGCATCCCCGGGACAGCAAATTACAATGAGCAGTTCTTC	CASSIPGTANYNEQFF
TRBV28	.	.	TRBJ1-5	TGTGCCAGCACGCTTGGGGGTCAGCCCCAGCATTTT	CASTLGGQPQHF
TRBV2	.	.	TRBJ2-7	TGTGCCAGCACAGAAACCTACGAGCAGTACTTC	CASTETYEQYF
TRBV11-2	once	.	TRBJ1-5	TGTGCCAGCAGCTTAGACAGGGAACAGCCCCAGCATTTT	CASSLDREQPQHF
TRBV7-2	few	.	TRBJ1-2	TGTGCCAGCAGCTTAGAGGGCACCGGTGGCTACACCTTC	CASSLEGTGGYTF
TRBV19	.	TRBD2	TRBJ2-2	TGTGCCACCGATCCCGCGGGACTAGCAAGCGGGGGATCAACCGGGGAGCTGTTTTTT	CATDPAGLASGGSTGELFF
TRBV9	.	.	TRBJ2-4	TGTGCCAGCAGCGTAGGAGTTTCTGGAGCCAAAAACATTCAGTACTTC	CASSVGVSGAKNIQYF
TRBV7-2	.	TRBD2	TRBJ2-1	TGTGCCAGCAGCCGTAGCGGGAGCTCCTACAATGAGCAGTTCTTC	CASSRSGSSYNEQFF
TRBV4-3	few	.	TRBJ1-4	TGCGCCAGCAGCAGGGGATCGGGTAATGAAAAACTGTTTTTT	CASSRGSGNEKLFF
TRBV27	.	TRBD1	TRBJ2-5	TGTGCCAGCAGTTTGGCCGGGACAGTAGAGACCCAGTACTTC	CASSLAGTVETQYF
TRBV6-1	.	TRBD1	TRBJ2-3	TGTGCCAGCCGCAAAGGACAGGGTAGCACAGATACGCAGTATTTT	CASRKGQGSTDTQYF
TRBV5-3	.	.	TRBJ2-7	TGTGCCAGAAGCTTGGTCTCCACACAGGGTTCCAAGCAGTACTTC	CARSLVSTQGSKQYF
TRBV19	few	.	TRBJ2-7	TGTGCCAGTAGAGAGGGGCGAGAGCAGTACTTC	CASREGREQYF
TRBV7-9	.	.	TRBJ1-1	TGTGCCAGCAGGTTAAACACTGAAGCTTTCTTT	CASRLNTEAFF
TRBV28	few	TRBD1	TRBJ1-2	TGTGCCAGCAGTTGGACAGGAGGCCCACATGGCTACACCTTC	CASSWTGGPHGYTF
TRBV5-1	.	.	TRBJ2-3	TGCGCCAGCAGCTTGTCCGGGGGTCAACCAGATACGCAGTATTTT	CASSLSGGQPDTQYF
TRBV27	.	TRBD1	TRBJ1-4	TGTGCCGGCAGTCAGGGGACAGGGAGTAATAATGAAAAACTGTTTTTT	CAGSQGTGSNNEKLFF
TRBV7-2	.	.	TRBJ1-1	TGTGCCAGCAGCTTGACTCATGCTGCGAACACTGAAGCTTTCTTT	CASSLTHAANTEAFF